This T cell receptor (beta chain) was sequenced during a study of control samples from healthy donors and cancer patients. Germline loops: CDR1 MGHRA, CDR2 YSYEKL. CDR3 length equals 13 residues. V was pared by 4 bases and J by 7 bases, with 4 bases of the junction left unmatched. Sequencing used immunoSEQ multiplex PCR; TCRdb keeps in-frame clones, though not all of them. The table records over 75,000 clones, roughly 91% of them present only once. Sequencing was carried out using blood. The rearrangement joins TRBV4-1 to TRBJ2-1; 7 bases are shared with TRBD2. This TCR was sampled from a man aged 30-40 years in good health. The CDR3 reads CASSPPGGNEQFF. The CDR3 DNA sequence: TGCGCCAGCAGCCCCCCGGGAGGAAATGAGCAGTTCTTC.